Each of the 7 T cell receptor beta chains below was sequenced from the same sample in a study of blood T cell repertoires in COVID-19. The repertoire was sequenced with immunoSEQ multiplex PCR; TCRdb's copy has only in-frame clones and lacks some. This sample has about 200,000 clones, with roughly 82% found just once. Sequenced sample: PBMCs or T cells enriched from blood (not recorded which). The receptors were sampled from a woman in her sixties or seventies with acute COVID-19.

This chain connects TRBV5-1 to TRBJ1-4, with D tentatively TRBD1 (5 bases). Germline CDR1 SGHRS, CDR2 YFSETQ. The CDR3 consists of 15 residues. The V end was cut by 1 base, the J end by 2 bases, with 9 bases between. CDR3 protein: CASSLQGWTNEKLFF. In DNA form, the CDR3 reads TGCGCCAGCAGCTTGCAGGGTTGGACTAATGAAAAACTGTTTTTT.

This clone has just a few counts. This chain joins TRBV11-2 and TRBJ2-7, with TRBD2 matching 7 bases. This CDR3 region has 16 residues. Trimming took 0 bases from V and 2 from J; bases not matched to a gene: 7. CDR1 and CDR2 (germline): SGHAT, FQNNGV. CDR3 protein: CASSLDRAAGAYEQYF. In nucleotides, the CDR3 is TGTGCCAGCAGCTTAGATCGGGCCGCGGGAGCCTACGAGCAGTACTTC. Full variable domain (rest looked up from reference TRBV11-2 and TRBJ2-7): EAGVAQSPRYKIIEKRQSVAFWCNPISGHATLYWYQQILGQGPKLLIQFQNNGVVDDSQLPKDRFSAERLKGVDSTLKIQPAKLEDSAVYLCASSLDRAAGAYEQYFGPGTRLTVT.

This chain uses TRBV5-1 with TRBJ1-2; D might be TRBD1 (6 bases). Germline V gene sequence: CDR1 SGHRS, CDR2 YFSETQ. The ends were cut back, 0 bases at V and 2 bases at J, with 8 bases in the middle. There are 14 residues in the CDR3. Here the CDR3 reads CASSLDRANYGYTF. In DNA form, the CDR3 reads TGCGCCAGCAGCTTGGACAGGGCCAACTATGGCTACACCTTC.

This rearrangement joins TRBV7-2 to TRBJ2-7, with 7 bases identical to TRBD2. V was pared by 2 bases and J by 9 bases, with 10 bases of the junction left unmatched. There are 14 residues in the CDR3. Germline V gene lookup returns CDR1 SGHTA and CDR2 FQGNSA. The CDR3 loop reads CASSLTRGGRGQYF. The CDR3 DNA reads as TGTGCCAGCAGCTTAACCCGAGGCGGGAGAGGGCAGTACTTC.

The chain links TRBV5-1 to TRBJ2-1; D is undetermined. Germline V gene data show CDR1 as SGHRS and CDR2 as YFSETQ. Trimming removed 1 base at V and 0 bases at J, with 5 bases between. The CDR3 has 14 residues. The DNA of the CDR3 is TGCGCCAGCAGCTTGTACAGCTCCTACAATGAGCAGTTCTTC. Protein sequence: CASSLYSSYNEQFF. The full variable domain, in which reference TRBV5-1 and TRBJ2-1 provide the parts outside the CDR3, is KAGVTQTPRYLIKTRGQQVTLSCSPISGHRSVSWYQQTPGQGLQFLFEYFSETQRNKGNFPGRFSGRQFSNSRSEMNVSTLELGDSALYLCASSLYSSYNEQFFGPGTRLTVL.

The V gene is TRBV10-3, the J gene TRBJ1-2; no clear D. V was cut by 0 bases and J by 7 bases, with 18 bases left in between. Per germline, CDR1 ENHRY and CDR2 SYGVKD. The CDR3 runs to 16 residues. The CDR3 sequence is CAISESQYPLLSGYTF. Here the CDR3 DNA reads TGTGCCATCAGTGAGTCCCAATATCCCCTTTTGAGTGGCTACACCTTC.

The chain employs TRBV7-9 and TRBJ2-1; TRBD1 agrees at 7 bases. The CDR3 is made up of 13 amino acids. Trimming removed 8 bases from V and 8 bases from J; junction bases left unmatched: 9. Germline CDR1 is SEHNR and CDR2 is FQNEAQ (reference sequence). In DNA form, the CDR3 reads TGTGCCAGCGGGCAAACAGGGGCCGATGAGCAGTTCTTC. Translating gives CASGQTGADEQFF.